The rows below give T cell receptor beta chains drawn from one sample of a study of cytomegalovirus exposure and HLA in healthy donors. Sequencing used immunoSEQ multiplex PCR; TCRdb keeps in-frame clones, though not all of them. The profile shows 90,000 to 140,000 clones, approximately 81% of them singletons. The specimen was PBMCs. Receptor source: a man younger than 45 in good health and CMV-seronegative. Both conserved end residues are part of each CDR3. The D gene is left open where the match is weak. Not every row has a clone size; where given, it reads once, few, many or a size class.

v_call	d_call	j_call	clone_size	cdr3_nt	cdr3_aa
TRBV19	.	TRBJ1-1	.	TGTGCCAGTAGGAGGGAGGGCGACACTGAAGCTTTCTTT	CASRREGDTEAFF
TRBV6-5	.	TRBJ1-5	.	TGTGCCAGCAGTTCCAAACGGAATCAGCCCCAGCATTTT	CASSSKRNQPQHF
TRBV6-6	TRBD2	TRBJ2-5	.	TGTGCCAGCAGCAGAGGACTAGCGGGGGGGCAAGAGACCCAGTACTTC	CASSRGLAGGQETQYF
TRBV7-9	TRBD1	TRBJ1-5	.	TGTGCCAGCAGCTTAGGGACAGGGGGTGATCAGCCCCAGCATTTT	CASSLGTGGDQPQHF
TRBV2	TRBD1	TRBJ2-2	.	TGTGCCAGGCCAAAGGGGACAGAGAACACCGGGGAGCTGTTTTTT	CARPKGTENTGELFF
TRBV18	.	TRBJ2-7	once	TGTGCCAGCTCACCACCGATGACAGGGTATCGACCAGGGGGGCCCTACGAGCAGTACTTC	CASSPPMTGYRPGGPYEQYF
TRBV27	.	TRBJ2-3	.	TGTGCCAGCAGCGGGAGTGGCACAGATACGCAGTATTTT	CASSGSGTDTQYF
TRBV5-6	.	TRBJ1-1	.	TGTGCCAGCAGGTTTACAGGGAACACTGAAGCTTTCTTT	CASRFTGNTEAFF
TRBV10-1	.	TRBJ1-2	once	TGCGCCAGCAGTGGGCAGCGGGACTATGGCTACACCTTC	CASSGQRDYGYTF
TRBV10-3	.	TRBJ1-1	.	TGTGCCATCAGTGAGTTTGAGGGTCTAATCATGAACACTGAAGCTTTCTTT	CAISEFEGLIMNTEAFF
TRBV4-3	.	TRBJ2-2	.	TGCGCCAGCAGCCAAGATGAAGGGGCTCCCGGGGAGCTGTTTTTT	CASSQDEGAPGELFF
TRBV30	.	TRBJ1-5	.	TGTGCCTGGAGTGTACAGGGATTACAGCCCCAGCATTTT	CAWSVQGLQPQHF